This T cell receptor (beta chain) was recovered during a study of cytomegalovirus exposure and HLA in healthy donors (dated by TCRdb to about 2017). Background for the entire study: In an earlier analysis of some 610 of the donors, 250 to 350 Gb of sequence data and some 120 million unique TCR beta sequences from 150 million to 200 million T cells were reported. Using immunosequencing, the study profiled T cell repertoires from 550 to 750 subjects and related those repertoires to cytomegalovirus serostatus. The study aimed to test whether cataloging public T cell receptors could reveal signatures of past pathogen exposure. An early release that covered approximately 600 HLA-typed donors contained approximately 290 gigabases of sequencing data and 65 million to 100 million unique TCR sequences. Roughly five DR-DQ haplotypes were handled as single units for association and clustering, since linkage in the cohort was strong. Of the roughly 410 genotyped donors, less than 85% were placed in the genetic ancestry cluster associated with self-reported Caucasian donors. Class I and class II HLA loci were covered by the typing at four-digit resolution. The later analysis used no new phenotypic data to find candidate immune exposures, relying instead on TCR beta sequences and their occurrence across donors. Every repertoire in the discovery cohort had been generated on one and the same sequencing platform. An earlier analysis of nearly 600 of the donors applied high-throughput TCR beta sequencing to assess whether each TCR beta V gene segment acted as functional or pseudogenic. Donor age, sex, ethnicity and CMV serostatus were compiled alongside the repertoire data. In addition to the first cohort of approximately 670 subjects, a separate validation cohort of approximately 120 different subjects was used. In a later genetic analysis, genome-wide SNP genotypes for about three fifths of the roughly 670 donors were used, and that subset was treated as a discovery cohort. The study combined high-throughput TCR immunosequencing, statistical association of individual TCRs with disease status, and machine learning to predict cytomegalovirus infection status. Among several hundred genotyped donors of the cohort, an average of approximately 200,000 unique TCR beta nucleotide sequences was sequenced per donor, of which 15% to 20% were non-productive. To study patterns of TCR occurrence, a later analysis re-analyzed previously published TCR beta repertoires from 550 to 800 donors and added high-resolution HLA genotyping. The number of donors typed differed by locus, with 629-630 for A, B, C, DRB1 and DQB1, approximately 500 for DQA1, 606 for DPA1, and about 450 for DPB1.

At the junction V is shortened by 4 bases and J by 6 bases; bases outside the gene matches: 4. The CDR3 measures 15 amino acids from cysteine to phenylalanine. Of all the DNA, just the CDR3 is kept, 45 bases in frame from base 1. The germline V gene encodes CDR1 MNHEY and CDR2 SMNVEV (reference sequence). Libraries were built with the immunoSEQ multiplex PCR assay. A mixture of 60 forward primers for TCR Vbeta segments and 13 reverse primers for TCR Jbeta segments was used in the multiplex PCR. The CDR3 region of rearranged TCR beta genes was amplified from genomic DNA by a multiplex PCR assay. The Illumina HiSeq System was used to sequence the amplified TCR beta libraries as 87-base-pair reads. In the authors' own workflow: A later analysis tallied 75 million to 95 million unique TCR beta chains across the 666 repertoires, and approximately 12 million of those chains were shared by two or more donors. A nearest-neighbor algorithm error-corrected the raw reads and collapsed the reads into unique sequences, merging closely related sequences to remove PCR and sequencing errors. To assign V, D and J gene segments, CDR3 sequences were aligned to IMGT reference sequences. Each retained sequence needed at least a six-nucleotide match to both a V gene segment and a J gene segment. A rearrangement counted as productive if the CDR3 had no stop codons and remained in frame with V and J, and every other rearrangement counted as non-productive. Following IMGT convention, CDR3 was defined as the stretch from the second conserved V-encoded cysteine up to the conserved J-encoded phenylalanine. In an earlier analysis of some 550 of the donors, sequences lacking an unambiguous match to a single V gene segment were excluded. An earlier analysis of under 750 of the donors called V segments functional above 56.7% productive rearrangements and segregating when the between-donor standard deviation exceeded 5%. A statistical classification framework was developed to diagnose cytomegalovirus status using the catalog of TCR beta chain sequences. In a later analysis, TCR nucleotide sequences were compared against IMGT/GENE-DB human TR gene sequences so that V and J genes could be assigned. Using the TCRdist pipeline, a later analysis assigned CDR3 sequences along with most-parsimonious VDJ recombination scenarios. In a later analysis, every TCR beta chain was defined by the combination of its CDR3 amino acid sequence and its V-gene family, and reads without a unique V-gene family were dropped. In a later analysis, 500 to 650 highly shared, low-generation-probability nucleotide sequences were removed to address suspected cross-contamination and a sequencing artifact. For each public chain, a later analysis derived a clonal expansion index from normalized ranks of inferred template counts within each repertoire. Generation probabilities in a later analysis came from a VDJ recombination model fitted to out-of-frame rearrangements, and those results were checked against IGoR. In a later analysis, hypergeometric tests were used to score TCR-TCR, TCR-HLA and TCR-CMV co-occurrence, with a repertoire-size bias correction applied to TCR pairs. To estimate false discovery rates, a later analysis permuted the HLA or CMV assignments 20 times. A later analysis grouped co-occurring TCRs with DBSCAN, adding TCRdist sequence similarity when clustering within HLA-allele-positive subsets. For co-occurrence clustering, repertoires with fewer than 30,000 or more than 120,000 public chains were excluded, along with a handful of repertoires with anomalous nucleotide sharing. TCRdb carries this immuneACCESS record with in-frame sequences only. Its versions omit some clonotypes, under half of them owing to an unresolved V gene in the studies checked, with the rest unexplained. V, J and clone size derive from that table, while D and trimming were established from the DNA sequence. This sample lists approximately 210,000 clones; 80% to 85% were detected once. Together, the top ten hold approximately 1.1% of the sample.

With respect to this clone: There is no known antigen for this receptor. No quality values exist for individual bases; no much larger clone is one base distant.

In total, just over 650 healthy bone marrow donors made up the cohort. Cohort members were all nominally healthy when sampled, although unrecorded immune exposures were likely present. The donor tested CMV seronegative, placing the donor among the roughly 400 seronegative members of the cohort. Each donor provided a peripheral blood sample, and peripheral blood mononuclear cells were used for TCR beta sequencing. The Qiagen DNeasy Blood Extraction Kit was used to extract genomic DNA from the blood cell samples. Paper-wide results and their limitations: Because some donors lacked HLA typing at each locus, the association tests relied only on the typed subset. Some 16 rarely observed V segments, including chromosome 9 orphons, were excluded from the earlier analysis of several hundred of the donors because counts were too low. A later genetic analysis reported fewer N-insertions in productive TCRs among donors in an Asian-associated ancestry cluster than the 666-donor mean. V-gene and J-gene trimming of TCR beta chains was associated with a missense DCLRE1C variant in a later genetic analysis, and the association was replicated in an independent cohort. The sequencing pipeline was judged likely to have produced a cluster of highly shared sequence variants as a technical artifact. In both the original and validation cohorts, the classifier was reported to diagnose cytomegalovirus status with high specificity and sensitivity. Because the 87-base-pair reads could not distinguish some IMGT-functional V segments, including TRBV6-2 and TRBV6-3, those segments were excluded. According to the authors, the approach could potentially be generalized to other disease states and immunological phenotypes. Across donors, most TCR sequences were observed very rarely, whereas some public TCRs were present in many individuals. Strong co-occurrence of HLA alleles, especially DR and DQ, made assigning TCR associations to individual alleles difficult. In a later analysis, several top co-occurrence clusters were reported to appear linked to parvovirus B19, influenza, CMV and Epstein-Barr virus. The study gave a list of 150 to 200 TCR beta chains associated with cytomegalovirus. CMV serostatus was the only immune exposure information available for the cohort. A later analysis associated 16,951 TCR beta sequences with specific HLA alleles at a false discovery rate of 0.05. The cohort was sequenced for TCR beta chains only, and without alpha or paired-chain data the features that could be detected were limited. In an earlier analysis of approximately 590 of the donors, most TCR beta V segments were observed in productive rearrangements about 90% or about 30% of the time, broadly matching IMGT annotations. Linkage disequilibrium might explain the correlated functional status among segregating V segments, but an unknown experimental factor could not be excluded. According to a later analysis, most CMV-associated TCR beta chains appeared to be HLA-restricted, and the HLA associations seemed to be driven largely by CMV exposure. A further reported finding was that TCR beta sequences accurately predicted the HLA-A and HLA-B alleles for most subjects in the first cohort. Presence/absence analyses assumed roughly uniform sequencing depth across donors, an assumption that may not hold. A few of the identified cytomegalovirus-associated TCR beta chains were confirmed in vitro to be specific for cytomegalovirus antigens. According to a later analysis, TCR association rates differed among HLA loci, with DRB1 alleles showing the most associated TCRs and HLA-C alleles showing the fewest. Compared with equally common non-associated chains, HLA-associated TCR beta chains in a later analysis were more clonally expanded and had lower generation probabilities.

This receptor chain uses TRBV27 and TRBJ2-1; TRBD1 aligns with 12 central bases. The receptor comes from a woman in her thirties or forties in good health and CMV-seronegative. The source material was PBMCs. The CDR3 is CASSSRDRGLNEQFF. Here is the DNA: TGTGCCAGCAGTTCCCGGGACAGGGGGCTCAATGAGCAGTTCTTC.